This T cell receptor (beta chain) was retrieved from a study of T cell responses to AZD1222 COVID-19 vaccine. Notes on the study in general: Baseline seropositivity occurred in only a handful of AZD1222 recipients. Distributed over spike, vaccine-associated CD4 TCRs predominated at 160-218 and 743-854. Repertoires were obtained solely post-peak T cell response.

TCRdb keeps only in-frame clones here, not all; method: immunoSEQ multiplex PCR. The data hold around 150,000 clones, with around 90% observed a single time. On this clone itself: Its antigen is unknown.

Investigators merged groups given second doses at roughly 4 or roughly 12 weeks. Sequenced here: peripheral blood, sampled 28 days after the second AZD1222 dose. The clonotype originates from an adult who received the AZD1222 COVID-19 vaccine.

CDR3 coding DNA: TGTGCCAGCAGTTACTCGGACTCCTCCTACAATGAGCAGTTCTTC. The encoded protein is CASSYSDSSYNEQFF. This chain uses TRBV6-5 with TRBJ2-1; D might be TRBD2 (5 bases). V was clipped by 0 bases and J by 0 bases, with 6 bases between them. Germline assignment: CDR1 MNHEY and CDR2 SVGAGI. CDR3 length equals 15 residues.